Listed below are T cell receptor beta chains from one sample, sequenced in a study of blood T cell repertoires in COVID-19. Data came from immunoSEQ multiplex PCR; TCRdb stores just in-frame clones and leaves some out. The sample lists about 170,000 clones; around 82% were seen once. Source material: peripheral blood. All receptors come from a woman aged 35 to 49 with COVID-19, enrolled during active disease. CDR3s include the opening cysteine and the closing phenylalanine or tryptophan. D genes are given only for firm matches. Only part of the rows carry a size: once, few, many, or a class if the clone is expanded.

D gene	V gene	clone size	CDR3 protein
.	TRBV15	.	CATSDFSRAHQPDPNNEQFF
TRBD1	TRBV7-6	once	CASSLGTGGNVVGNTIYF
.	TRBV6-2/TRBV6-3	.	CASSPRDSTDTQYF
TRBD1	TRBV6-2/TRBV6-3	.	CASSFDRGFQPQHF
TRBD2	TRBV11-2	.	CASSPSGRAYEQYF
TRBD1	TRBV14	.	CASSQGRGRYTEAFF
.	TRBV2	.	CASSAYEQYF
.	TRBV2	.	CATQPGQASYEQYF
.	TRBV4-1	.	CASKSLAGPNTEAFF
.	TRBV10-1	.	CASTQAQQPQHF
.	TRBV6-6	.	CASSYRETQYF
TRBD1	TRBV11-2	.	CASSYTTGGLDTGELFF
TRBD2	TRBV30	.	CAWISWSSGSTQYF
.	TRBV3-1/TRBV3-2	.	CASSQSTGKSRNTIYF
.	TRBV7-9	.	CASTPGGLYNEQFF
.	TRBV7-2	.	CASSLEAGSNQPQHF
TRBD2	TRBV18	.	CASSPPSSLAGGNEQFF
TRBD1	TRBV9	.	CASSDRQGGQPQHF
TRBD2	TRBV6-5	.	CASSLLAGVYEQYF
.	TRBV11-3	.	CASSLGGPLQETQYF
TRBD1	TRBV19	.	CASRFTGGQFF
.	TRBV30	.	CAWSAVKQPQHF
TRBD1	TRBV7-9	.	CASSSGTWTGRTEAFF
.	TRBV10-2	.	CASSQTVNYGYTF
TRBD2	TRBV14	.	CASSQVTSGSLETQYF
.	TRBV7-8	.	CASSLVAPGELFF
.	TRBV11-2	.	CASSLGWQGGEKLFF
TRBD1	TRBV6-5	.	CASSREEGGRQPQHF
TRBD1	TRBV5-4	few	CASSFGGQGPYQPQHF
TRBD1	TRBV5-8	.	CASSRRQGRYGYTF
.	TRBV24-1	.	CATSDPPRDGYTF
TRBD2	TRBV6-6	.	CASSYPSGKVTETQYF
TRBD2	TRBV18	.	CASSPLGPSGRGGDYEQYF
.	TRBV7-6	.	CASSPPQGMGTEAFF
.	TRBV30	.	CAWSSQETNYGYTF
TRBD1	TRBV10-3	.	CAISESTGFGEQYF
.	TRBV2	.	CASTEPGANVLTF
.	TRBV7-3	.	CASSLIRGSGELFF
.	TRBV29-1	.	CSALVAGEGEQYF
.	TRBV5-1	.	CASSPRLQSSGNTIYF
.	TRBV2	.	CASSLGQFQETQYF
.	TRBV3-1/TRBV3-2	.	CASSYLRESYNEQFF
.	TRBV18	.	CASSPRKLAGAAMAKNIQYF
.	TRBV30	few	CAWSQLTEAFF
TRBD2	TRBV27	.	CASSLAGGRQETQYF
.	TRBV2	.	CASRRVTGELFF
.	TRBV7-2	.	CASTTKPGAGANVLTF
TRBD2	TRBV7-3	.	CASSPGGPHLEQYF
.	TRBV19	once	CASNQGGGRFF
.	TRBV14	once	CASSQVRGADTQYF
TRBD1	TRBV7-9	.	CASIKQTGVAGANVLTF
TRBD1	TRBV19	.	CASSTDRDSYEQYF
TRBD1	TRBV6-1	.	CASSDLDRANQPQHF
TRBD2	TRBV10-3	.	CAISELGLAGSRYNEQFF
.	TRBV19	once	CASSSTSRGETQYF
.	TRBV11-2	.	CASSEERVSGTTSYEQYF